This T cell receptor (beta chain) was sequenced during a study of cytomegalovirus exposure and HLA in healthy donors. Turning to the study itself: Out of about 170 million T cells, an earlier analysis found fewer than 140 million unique TCR beta sequences in total. Study-wide results and limits: There were a few CMV-associated chains whose specificity for CMV antigens was confirmed in vitro. Some segments of the V type, notably TRBV6-2 and TRBV6-3, were excluded as indistinguishable.

The PCR had 60 Vbeta and 13 Jbeta primers. The method was immunoSEQ multiplex PCR; TCRdb's version includes in-frame clones alone and lacks a portion of them. Here the sample spans approximately 160,000 clones, 65% to 70% being singletons. This CDR3 has 14 residues. Germline assignment: CDR1 MDHEN and CDR2 SYDVKM. As regards this clone: Antigen: not known.

Among the donors, all were healthy bone marrow donors. V usage is TRBV28 and J usage is TRBJ2-5, with D uncertain. The better agreement between TRBJ2-7 and the DNA end casts doubt on the J call. Sequences were obtained from PBMCs. The TCR originated in a woman aged 18-29 years in good health and CMV-seropositive. The CDR3 nucleotides read TGTGCCAGCAGTTTGGGTAGCCCTCCTTACGAGCAGTACTTC. This gives the protein CASSLGSPPYEQYF.